The TCR beta chain under discussion was sequenced for a study of regulatory T cells in long-lasting Graves disease. Described time point: newly diagnosed GD, antithyroid drugs for less than 3 months. The TCR library used RNA extracted from PBMCs. Clinicians diagnosed Graves' disease using American Thyroid Association guidelines. Sequencing libraries for TCR beta were prepared with iRepertoire HTBI primers and Arm-PCR of CDR3 regions. TCRdb fed the multiplex PCR reads into MiXCR, producing one record per CDR3 protein. This sample yields around 250,000 distinct CDR3 sequences, of which 20% are seen a single time; over 11% belongs to the top ten. General study findings and limits: Having few samples may have compromised the accuracy. Newly diagnosed Graves' patients exceeded persistent ones in TCR diversity.

Trimming removed 0 bases from V and 1 base from J, with 6 bases in between. CDR1 SGHNT and CDR2 YENEEA come from the germline V gene. The CDR3 extends over 14 amino acids. This clonotype was seen ten or more times. Its antigen remains unknown. The sequencing used peripheral blood mononuclear cells (PBMCs), collected at new diagnosis, from a patient treated with antithyroid drugs. This TCR derives from a female donor with Graves disease. This rearrangement joins TRBV11-3 to TRBJ1-1; D is undetermined. CDR3 sequence reads: CASSLDMWNTEAFF. The CDR3 region has the DNA TGTGCCAGCAGCTTAGATATGTGGAACACTGAAGCTTTCTTT.